This T cell receptor (beta chain) was sequenced in a study of T cells after yellow fever vaccination. Findings and caveats of the study: Only a small proportion of the clonotypes turned up in both the CD4 and the CD8 compartments, likely arising from convergent recombination.

This clonotype was counted ten times or more. Antigen unknown. TCRdb fed the 5' RACE reads into MiXCR, producing one record per CDR3 protein. The repertoire has around 120,000 distinct CDR3 sequences, 7.2% of them found once; the top ten carry approximately 2.7%. The specimen was CD4+ T cells sorted from PBMCs, collected more than 40 days after the first yellow fever vaccination. The TCR comes from a man between 18 and 29 years old who received the YFV17D yellow fever vaccine.

The CDR3 DNA sequence: TGTGCCAGCAGCGTAGGCTGGGACAGGTCCTACGAGCAGTACTTC. Residues: CASSVGWDRSYEQYF. This rearrangement joins TRBV7-6 to TRBJ2-7, with 8 bases lining up with TRBD1. CDR3 length equals 15 residues. CDR1 is SGHVS, CDR2 FNYEAQ, per germline. With 5 bases clipped from V and 1 base from J, the junction kept 7 bases outside the gene matches.